Presented here are 8 T cell receptor beta chains from one specimen sequenced in a study of cytomegalovirus exposure and HLA in healthy donors. The PCR made use of 60 Vbeta and 13 Jbeta primers. Data came from immunoSEQ multiplex PCR; TCRdb stores just in-frame clones and leaves some out. The table lists about 110,000 clones, 82% of them singletons. Sequencing input: PBMCs. All receptors derive from a woman aged 18-35 years in good health and CMV-seronegative.

This sequence joins TRBV6-5 and TRBJ2-7, with 8 bases identical to TRBD2. The trim removed 4 bases at V and 3 bases at J, leaving 8 bases unmatched. This CDR3 has 15 residues. The germline CDR1 and CDR2 sequences are MNHEY and SVGAGI. For the CDR3, the DNA is TGTGCCAGCAGTTCTACTAGCGGAGTACTCTACGAGCAGTACTTC. This encodes CASSSTSGVLYEQYF.

The DNA of the CDR3 is TGTGCCAGTAGTATTAACAGGGGGGACGAGCAGTACTTC. Translation gives CASSINRGDEQYF. The rearrangement links TRBV19 to TRBJ2-7; 8 bases are shared with TRBD1. Trimming took 3 bases from V and 5 from J; bases not matched to a gene: 3. The CDR3 totals 13 residues. The germline CDR1 and CDR2 sequences are LNHDA and SQIVND (reference sequence). The variable domain in full, with the rest retrieved from reference TRBV19 and TRBJ2-7, is DGGITQSPKYLFRKEGQNVTLSCEQNLNHDAMYWYRQDPGQGLRLIYYSQIVNDFQKGDIAEGYSVSREKKESFPLTVTSAQKNPTAFYLCASSINRGDEQYFGPGTRLTVT.

This clone was seen just once. The V call is TRBV4-1, the J call TRBJ1-2, with 9 nucleotides matching TRBD1. After removal of 3 bases from V and 2 bases from J, the junction contained 7 bases not matched to a gene. Germline lookup yields CDR1 MGHRA and CDR2 YSYEKL. The CDR3 has 16 residues. CDR3 DNA sequence: TGCGCCAGCAGCCATGGGACAGGGAAAAGGAACTATGGCTACACCTTC. This sequence encodes CASSHGTGKRNYGYTF.

The rearrangement joins TRBV5-4 to TRBJ1-1, with D tentatively TRBD1 (5 bases). CDR1 and CDR2 from the germline V gene are SGHNT and YYREEE (reference sequence). The CDR3 has 13 residues. Trimming removed 0 bases from V and 5 bases from J, with 8 bases in between. CDR3 DNA sequence: TGTGCCAGCAGCTTGGTTCAGGGAACTGAAGCTTTCTTT. This translates into CASSLVQGTEAFF. The full variable domain, rest sourced from reference TRBV5-4 and TRBJ1-1, is ETGVTQSPTHLIKTRGQQVTLRCSSQSGHNTVSWYQQALGQGPQFIFQYYREEENGRGNFPPRFSGLQFPNYSSELNVNALELDDSALYLCASSLVQGTEAFFGQGTRLTVV.

This clone has only a few counts. This chain links TRBV27 with TRBJ1-4, with a possible D match to TRBD1 (6 bases). Trimming cost V 5 bases and J 8 bases, with 12 bases left between them. This CDR3 has 13 residues. Per the germline V gene, CDR1 is MNHEY and CDR2 is SMNVEV (reference sequence). CDR3 in amino acids: CASSHRVGEKLFF. Here the CDR3 DNA reads TGTGCCAGCAGTCACAGGGTCGGGGAAAAACTGTTTTTT.

This clone was seen only a few times. The chain is built from TRBV4-3 and TRBJ1-4; TRBD1 matches 8 bases. Germline V CDR1 and CDR2: LGHNA, YSLEER. The J segment lost 7 bases and the V segment lost 2 bases, leaving 6 bases of the junction unmatched. The CDR3 runs to 15 residues. The CDR3 loop is CASSQSYRGFEKLFF. The CDR3 DNA follows: TGCGCCAGCAGCCAATCGTACAGGGGGTTTGAAAAACTGTTTTTT.

This chain joins TRBV19 and TRBJ2-1; D perhaps matches TRBD1 (6 bases). CDR1 is LNHDA and CDR2 is SQIVND in the germline V gene (reference sequence). CDR3 length equals 15 residues. Trimming pared 5 bases from V and 9 bases from J, leaving 20 bases between. The CDR3 sequence: CASSLPGQDVPEQFF. In DNA, the CDR3 is TGTGCCAGTAGTTTACCGGGACAAGATGTTCCTGAGCAGTTCTTC.

The CDR3, as DNA: TGTGCCAGCAGTGTCGCCGGGACTAGCGGGAGTGAGACCCAGTACTTC. Its translation: CASSVAGTSGSETQYF. This rearrangement joins TRBV11-3 to TRBJ2-5; 14 bases map to TRBD2. The junction had 8 bases not matched to a gene; V was cut back by 6 bases and J by 5 bases. In germline, CDR1 is SGHNT, CDR2 YENEEA. The CDR3 consists of 16 residues.